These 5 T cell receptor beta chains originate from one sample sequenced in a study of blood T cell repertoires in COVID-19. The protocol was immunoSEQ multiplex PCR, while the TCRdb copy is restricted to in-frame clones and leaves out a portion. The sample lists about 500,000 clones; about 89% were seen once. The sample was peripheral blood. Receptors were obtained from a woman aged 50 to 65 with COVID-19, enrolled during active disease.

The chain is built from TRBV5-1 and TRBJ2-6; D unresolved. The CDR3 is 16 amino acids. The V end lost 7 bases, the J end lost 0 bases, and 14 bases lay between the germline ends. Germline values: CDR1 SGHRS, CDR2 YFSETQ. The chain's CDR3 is CASVLSSNSGANVLTF. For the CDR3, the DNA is TGCGCCAGCGTATTGTCGAGTAACTCTGGGGCCAACGTCCTGACTTTC.

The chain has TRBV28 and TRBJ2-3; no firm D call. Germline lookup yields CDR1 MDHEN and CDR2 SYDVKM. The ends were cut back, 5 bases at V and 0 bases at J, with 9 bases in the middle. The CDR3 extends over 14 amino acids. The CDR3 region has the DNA TGTGCCAGCAGTGGAGCGCCGAGCACAGATACGCAGTATTTT. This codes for CASSGAPSTDTQYF.

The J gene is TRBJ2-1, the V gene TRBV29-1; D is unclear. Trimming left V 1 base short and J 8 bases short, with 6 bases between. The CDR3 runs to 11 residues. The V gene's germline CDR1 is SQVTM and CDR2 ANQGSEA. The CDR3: CSVEAGYEQFF. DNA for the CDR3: TGCAGCGTTGAAGCCGGGTATGAGCAGTTCTTC.

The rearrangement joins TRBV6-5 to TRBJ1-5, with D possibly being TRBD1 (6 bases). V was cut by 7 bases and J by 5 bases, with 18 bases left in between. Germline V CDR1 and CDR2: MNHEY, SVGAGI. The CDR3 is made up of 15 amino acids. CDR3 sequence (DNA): TGTGCCAGCATCCAGGGGAGTTTCGGGGATCAGCCCCAGCATTTT. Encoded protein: CASIQGSFGDQPQHF.

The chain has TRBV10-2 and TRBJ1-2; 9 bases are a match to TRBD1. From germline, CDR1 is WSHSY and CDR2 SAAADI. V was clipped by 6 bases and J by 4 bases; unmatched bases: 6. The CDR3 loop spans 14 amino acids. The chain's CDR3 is CASSTGTGPYGYTF. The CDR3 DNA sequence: TGCGCCAGCAGCACCGGGACAGGGCCCTATGGCTACACCTTC.